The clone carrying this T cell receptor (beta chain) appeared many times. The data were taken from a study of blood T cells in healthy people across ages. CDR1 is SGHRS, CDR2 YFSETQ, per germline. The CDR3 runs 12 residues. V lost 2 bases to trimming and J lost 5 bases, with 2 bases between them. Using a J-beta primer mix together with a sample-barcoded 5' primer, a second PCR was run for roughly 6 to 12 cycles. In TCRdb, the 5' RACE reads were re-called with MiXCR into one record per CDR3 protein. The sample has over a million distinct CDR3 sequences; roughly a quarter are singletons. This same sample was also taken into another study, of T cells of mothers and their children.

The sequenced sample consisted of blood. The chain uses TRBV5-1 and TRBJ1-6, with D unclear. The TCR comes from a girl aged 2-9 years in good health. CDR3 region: CASSFDNSPLHF. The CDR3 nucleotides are TGCGCCAGCAGCTTCGATAATTCACCCCTCCACTTT.